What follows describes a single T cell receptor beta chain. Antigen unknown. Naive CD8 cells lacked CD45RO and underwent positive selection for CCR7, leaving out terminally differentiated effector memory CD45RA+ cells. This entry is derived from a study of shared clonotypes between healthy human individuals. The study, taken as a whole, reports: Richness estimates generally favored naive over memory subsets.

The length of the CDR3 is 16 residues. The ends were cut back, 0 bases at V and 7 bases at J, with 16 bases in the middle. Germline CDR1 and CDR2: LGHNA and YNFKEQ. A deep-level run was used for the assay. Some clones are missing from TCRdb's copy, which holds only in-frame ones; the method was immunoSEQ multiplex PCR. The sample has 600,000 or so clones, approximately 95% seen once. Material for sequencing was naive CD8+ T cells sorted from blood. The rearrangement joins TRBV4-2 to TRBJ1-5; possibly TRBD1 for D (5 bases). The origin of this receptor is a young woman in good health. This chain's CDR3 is CASSQDGGEGVQPQHF. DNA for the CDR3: TGTGCCAGCAGCCAAGATGGTGGGGAAGGGGTGCAGCCCCAGCATTTT.